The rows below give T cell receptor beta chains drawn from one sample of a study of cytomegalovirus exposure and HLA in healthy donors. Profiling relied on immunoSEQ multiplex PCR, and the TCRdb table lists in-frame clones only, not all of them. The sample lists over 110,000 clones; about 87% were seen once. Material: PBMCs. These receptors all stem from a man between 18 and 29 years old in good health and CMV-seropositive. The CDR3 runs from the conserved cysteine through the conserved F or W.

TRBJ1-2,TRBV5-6,CASSSDSSARGYTF
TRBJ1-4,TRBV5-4,CASSYNTDYNEKLFF
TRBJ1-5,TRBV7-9,CASSPGVTGNQPQHF
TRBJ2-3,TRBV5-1,CASSLSGGMTDTQYF
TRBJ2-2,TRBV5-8,CASSSGTGGTGELFF
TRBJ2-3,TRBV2,CASSVSSREWDTQYF
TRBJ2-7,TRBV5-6,CASSLNPTTHNYEQYF
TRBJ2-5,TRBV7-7,CASSEGRRETQYF
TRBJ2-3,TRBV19,CASNNLGADTQYF
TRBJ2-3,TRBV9,CASSVVTDTQYF
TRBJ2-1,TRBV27,CASSPAQGELGNEQFF
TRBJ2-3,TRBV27,CASSSPGQGRDTQYF
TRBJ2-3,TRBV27,CASSVGHSSTDTQYF
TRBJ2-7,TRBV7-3,CASSLMPGQPYEQYF
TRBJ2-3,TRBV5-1,CASSLGRTSGGALVADTQYF
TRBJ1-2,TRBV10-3,CAISELRTTNYGYTF
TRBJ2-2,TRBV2,CASFKMSIANTGELFF
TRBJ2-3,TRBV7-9,CASSFARAGGDTQYF
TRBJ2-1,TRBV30,CAWKGQGVHEQFF
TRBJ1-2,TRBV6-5,CASRSGHSGNYGYTF
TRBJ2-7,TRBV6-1,CASLQGLYEQYF
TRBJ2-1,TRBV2,CASSEEPSSYNEQFF
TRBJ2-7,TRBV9,CASSGGTTLSYEQYF
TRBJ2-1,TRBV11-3,CASSFGGSYNEQFF